The 27 T cell receptor beta chains presented below share a single source sample, sequenced in a study of blood T cell repertoires in COVID-19. Assay used: immunoSEQ multiplex PCR; TCRdb lists only in-frame clones, some missing. The sample shows 10,000 to 15,000 clones, 65% to 80% of them seen only once. Sequencing used peripheral blood. These receptors came from a man aged 55 to 70 with COVID-19, enrolled during active disease.

This clone was seen once. V is TRBV7-2 and J is TRBJ2-3; 7 positions match TRBD2. The CDR3 sequence is 15 residues long. Trimming at V came to 2 bases and at J to 5 bases, leaving 7 bases not matched to a gene. Germline lookup yields CDR1 SGHTA and CDR2 FQGNSA. The CDR3 loop reads CASSLSAGDRDTQYF. The DNA of the CDR3 is TGTGCCAGCAGCTTATCGGCGGGAGACAGAGATACGCAGTATTTT.

The chain recombines TRBV7-9 with TRBJ1-2; TRBD1 agrees at 7 bases. CDR1 and CDR2 from the germline V gene are SEHNR and FQNEAQ (reference sequence). With V trimmed by 6 bases and J by 1 base, 8 bases remained unmatched. The CDR3 covers 15 residues. The CDR3 nucleotides read TGTGCCAGCAGTCTCTCTGCAGGGGGTAACTATGGCTACACCTTC. This gives the protein CASSLSAGGNYGYTF.

This clone has just one count. The chain is built from TRBV5-6 and TRBJ1-6, with 11 bases identical to TRBD1. The CDR3 is 16 amino acids. Per the germline V gene, CDR1 is SGHDT and CDR2 is YYEEEE. The V segment lost 5 bases and the J segment 6 bases; nucleotides outside the gene matches: 7. The CDR3 nucleotides read TGTGCCAGCAGTGGGGACAGGGGGAGAGGTAATTCACCCCTCCACTTT. Protein product: CASSGDRGRGNSPLHF. The complete variable domain, with remaining parts taken from reference TRBV5-6 and TRBJ1-6, reads DAGVTQSPTHLIKTRGQQVTLRCSPKSGHDTVSWYQQALGQGPQFIFQYYEEEERQRGNFPDRFSGHQFPNYSSELNVNALLLGDSALYLCASSGDRGRGNSPLHFGNGTRLTVT.

The chain combines TRBV7-2 with TRBJ2-3; 8 nucleotides align to TRBD2. Per germline, CDR1 SGHTA and CDR2 FQGNSA. J was trimmed by 10 bases and V by 1 base; bases with no gene match: 7. This CDR3 spans 14 amino acids. The CDR3 DNA sequence: TGTGCCAGCAGCTTAGGGGCGGCGACTAGCGCGCAGTATTTT. Amino acid sequence: CASSLGAATSAQYF.

The genes are TRBV3-1 (or the pseudogene TRBV3-2) and TRBJ2-7, with D possibly matching TRBD2 (5 bases). Germline V gives CDR1 LGHDT, CDR2 YNNKEL (reference sequence). This CDR3 has 15 amino acids. V lost 4 bases, J lost 7 bases, and 20 bases lay in between. The CDR3 is CASSPPLTEVGEQYF. The DNA of the CDR3 is TGTGCCAGCAGCCCCCCATTGACGGAGGTTGGGGAGCAGTACTTC.

J is TRBJ1-2 and V is TRBV9; D unresolved. Trimming pared 0 bases from V and 8 bases from J, leaving 11 bases between. CDR1 is SGDLS, CDR2 YYNGEE, per germline. CDR3 length: 13 residues. CDR3 bases: TGTGCCAGCAGCGTAGGCAGCCCGGGGGGCTACACCTTC. As protein: CASSVGSPGGYTF.

J is TRBJ2-1 and V is TRBV6-2 or TRBV6-3, with 10 bases lining up with TRBD2. V dropped 5 bases and J dropped 5; count of bases not matched to a gene: 9. CDR3 length equals 16 residues. The V gene's germline CDR1 is MNHEY and CDR2 SVGEGT. The CDR3 loop reads CASSPTLGLANNEQFF. The CDR3 DNA follows: TGTGCCAGCAGTCCCACCCTGGGACTAGCGAACAATGAGCAGTTCTTC.

This clone has more than one count but fewer than ten. Other nucleotide sequences from this sample produce the same CDR3. This chain connects TRBV2 to TRBJ1-5; D unclear. V was cut by 4 bases and J by 1 base, with 8 bases left in between. Germline CDR1 and CDR2: SNHLY and FYNNEI. The CDR3 runs to 14 residues. CDR3 protein: CASSGTGSNQPQHF. CDR3 DNA: TGTGCCAGCAGTGGGACGGGAAGCAATCAGCCCCAGCATTTT.

CDR3 protein: CASSLAGGNEQFF. The CDR3, as DNA: TGTGCCAGCAGCTTGGCAGGGGGCAATGAGCAGTTCTTC. The V call is TRBV5-5, the J call TRBJ2-1; 7 nucleotides align to TRBD1. The CDR3 is 13 amino acids. J was trimmed by 6 bases and V by 0 bases; bases with no gene match: 0. CDR1 is SGHKS and CDR2 is YYEKEE in the germline V gene (reference sequence).

The chain is built from TRBV28 and TRBJ2-7; tentative D call: TRBD2 (6 bases). The CDR3 is 14 amino acids. The V gene's germline CDR1 is MDHEN and CDR2 SYDVKM. Trimming cost V 7 bases and J 5 bases, with 18 bases left between them. The CDR3 DNA reads as TGTGCCAGCACCGCCGGGGACTCCACCCACGAGCAGTACTTC. Protein product: CASTAGDSTHEQYF.

CDR3 in amino acids: CASSYSGTGGLDEQFF. DNA of the CDR3: TGCGCCAGCAGCTACTCCGGGACAGGGGGCTTGGATGAGCAGTTCTTC. This chain joins TRBV5-1 and TRBJ2-1; 12 bases map to TRBD1. Germline values: CDR1 SGHRS, CDR2 YFSETQ. CDR3 length: 16 residues. The J segment lost 8 bases and the V segment lost 3 bases, leaving 9 bases of the junction unmatched. The entire variable domain, with the rest obtained from reference TRBV5-1 and TRBJ2-1, is as follows: KAGVTQTPRYLIKTRGQQVTLSCSPISGHRSVSWYQQTPGQGLQFLFEYFSETQRNKGNFPGRFSGRQFSNSRSEMNVSTLELGDSALYLCASSYSGTGGLDEQFFGPGTRLTVL.

The chain joins TRBV10-3 to TRBJ1-1; maybe TRBD1 (5 bases). Trimming shortened V by 5 bases and J by 9 bases, and 13 bases separated the two germline ends. Germline loops: CDR1 ENHRY, CDR2 SYGVKD. This CDR3 comprises 12 residues. The CDR3 spells CAISPDSFQAFF. CDR3 bases: TGTGCCATCAGTCCAGACAGCTTCCAAGCTTTCTTT.

J is TRBJ1-2 and V is TRBV30; D remains ambiguous. The V gene's germline CDR1 is GTSNPN and CDR2 SVGIG (reference sequence). The CDR3 is 15 amino acids. V shed 2 bases and J shed 0 bases, with 13 bases lying between them. CDR3 bases: TGTGCCTGGAGTTATGGGTCAGGCACTAACTATGGCTACACCTTC. This codes for CAWSYGSGTNYGYTF.

The V and J genes are TRBV30 and TRBJ2-5; 12 positions agree with TRBD2. The V gene's germline CDR1 is GTSNPN and CDR2 SVGIG (reference sequence). This CDR3 is built from 15 residues. Germline trimming cut 1 base from V and 4 bases from J; bases unmatched to any gene: 4. CDR3 sequence: CAWSDGLAGTETQYF. CDR3 DNA: TGTGCCTGGAGTGATGGACTAGCGGGAACAGAGACCCAGTACTTC.

The J gene is TRBJ1-1, the V gene TRBV6-4; D is ambiguous. Germline CDR1 and CDR2: MRHNA and SNTAGT. Trimming left V 9 bases short and J 7 bases short, with 6 bases between. This CDR3 spans 9 amino acids. CDR3 sequence reads: CARRCEAFF. Written as DNA, the CDR3 is TGTGCCAGGCGATGTGAAGCTTTCTTT.

A single count supports this clone. The chain links TRBV5-1 to TRBJ1-1; no definite D call. Germline lookup yields CDR1 SGHRS and CDR2 YFSETQ. V was clipped by 4 bases and J by 1 base, with 14 bases between them. There are 15 residues in the CDR3. Here the CDR3 reads CASSIEPGRNTEAFF. The CDR3 DNA reads TGCGCCAGCAGCATAGAGCCGGGTCGGAACACTGAAGCTTTCTTT.

Here the CDR3 DNA reads TGTGCCAGCAGTCAGACAGATAGCAATCAGCCCCAGCATTTT. Its protein product is CASSQTDSNQPQHF. The rearrangement joins TRBV6-2 or TRBV6-3 to TRBJ1-5, with a possible D match to TRBD1 (5 bases). The CDR3 covers 14 residues. The germline V gene has CDR1 MNHEY and CDR2 SVGEGT. Trimming removed 5 bases from V and 0 bases from J, with 8 bases in between.

V and J are TRBV5-1 and TRBJ1-5; D perhaps matches TRBD1 (6 bases). The CDR3 has 15 residues. The V gene lost 0 bases and the J gene lost 1 base, with 8 bases spanning the gap. Germline lookup yields CDR1 SGHRS and CDR2 YFSETQ. CDR3 nucleotides: TGCGCCAGCAGCTTGGAGGGGGGGAGCAATCAGCCCCAGCATTTT. Residues: CASSLEGGSNQPQHF.

The chain has TRBV13 and TRBJ1-4; perhaps TRBD1 as D (6 bases). The CDR3 is 13 residues long. Trimming shortened V by 5 bases and J by 8 bases, and 12 bases separated the two germline ends. Per germline, CDR1 PRHDT and CDR2 FYEKMQ (reference sequence). CDR3 nucleotide sequence: TGTGCCAGCAGCGAAATCCAGGGGGAAAAACTGTTTTTT. Protein product: CASSEIQGEKLFF.

The chain couples TRBV4-2 to TRBJ1-2; unclear D gene. This CDR3 spans 15 amino acids. V was shortened by 1 base and J by 0 bases, with 9 bases between the two germline ends. Germline V lookup: CDR1 LGHNA, CDR2 YNFKEQ. The CDR3 is CASSQAGTTNYGYTF. CDR3 coding DNA: TGTGCCAGCAGCCAAGCGGGAACCACTAACTATGGCTACACCTTC.

J is TRBJ2-1 and V is TRBV3-1 (or the pseudogene TRBV3-2), with D maybe TRBD1 (5 bases). Germline V lookup: CDR1 LGHDT, CDR2 YNNKEL (reference sequence). Trimming took 0 bases from V and 3 from J, leaving 9 bases between them. There are 15 residues in the CDR3. The CDR3 DNA reads TGTGCCAGCAGCCAAGAACCAGGGTTCTACAATGAGCAGTTCTTC. It yields the protein CASSQEPGFYNEQFF.

This chain links TRBV14 with TRBJ2-1; D is uncertain. The germline V and J ends were trimmed by 1 base and 0 bases, with 13 bases remaining between them. The CDR3 extends over 17 amino acids. Germline loops: CDR1 SGHDN, CDR2 FVKESK. CDR3 DNA: TGTGCCAGCAGCCAAGGGGTAGCCGGTAGCTCCTACAATGAGCAGTTCTTC. This gives the protein CASSQGVAGSSYNEQFF. The variable domain in full, completed from reference TRBV14 and TRBJ2-1, reads EAGVTQFPSHSVIEKGQTVTLRCDPISGHDNLYWYRRVMGKEIKFLLHFVKESKQDESGMPNNRFLAERTGGTYSTLKVQPAELEDSGVYFCASSQGVAGSSYNEQFFGPGTRLTVL.

The CDR3 DNA reads as TGTGCCAGCAGTTTATCTGGGGGCAGGGGGTATAATTCACCCCTCCACTTT. Residues: CASSLSGGRGYNSPLHF. The chain carries TRBV27 and TRBJ1-6; 7 positions match TRBD1. The V gene end was trimmed by 0 bases and the J gene end by 4 bases; junction bases not matched to a gene: 6. This CDR3 contains 17 residues. Germline V gene lookup returns CDR1 MNHEY and CDR2 SMNVEV (reference sequence).

This clone was found a few times. The rearrangement joins TRBV6-5 to TRBJ2-7, with unresolved D. In germline, CDR1 is MNHEY, CDR2 SVGAGI. This CDR3 spans 12 amino acids. Trimming removed 6 bases from V and 3 bases from J, with 9 bases in between. This CDR3 is CASRARYYEQYV. The CDR3 nucleotides read TGTGCCAGCAGGGCCAGGTACTACGAGCAGTACGTC.

The chain carries TRBV3-1 (or the pseudogene TRBV3-2) and TRBJ2-7; 14 bases match TRBD2. Trimming took 4 bases from V and 4 from J; bases not matched to a gene: 6. The germline V gene has CDR1 LGHDT and CDR2 YNNKEL (reference sequence). The CDR3 runs 16 residues. The CDR3 nucleotides are TGTGCCAGCAGCCCTCCTGGGACTAGCGGGAGTTACGAGCAGTACGTC. Amino acid sequence: CASSPPGTSGSYEQYV.

This chain connects TRBV11-3 to TRBJ2-7; 7 nucleotides align to TRBD1. CDR3 length: 14 amino acids. The V and J ends lost 5 bases and 4 bases, in that order; junction bases with no gene match: 8. CDR1 is SGHNT, CDR2 YENEEA, per germline. The DNA of the CDR3 is TGTGCCAGCAGCCAACCGGACAGGCCGTACGAGCAGTACGTC. It translates to CASSQPDRPYEQYV.

This clone showed up just once. The V gene is TRBV5-1, the J gene TRBJ1-6; TRBD1 might be the D (6 bases). CDR1 and CDR2 from the germline V gene are SGHRS and YFSETQ. CDR3 size: 14 residues. Trimming took off 7 bases at V and 9 bases at J, with 17 bases between the two ends. CDR3: CASGEGTLGSPLHF. For the CDR3, the DNA is TGCGCCAGCGGGGAGGGGACACTTGGTTCACCCCTCCACTTT.